The 3 T cell receptor beta chains presented below share a single source sample, sequenced in a study of OX40 agonist ivuxolimab in advanced cancers. The library was generated by the immunoSEQ multiplex PCR assay. Drawn from immuneACCESS, this table holds only the in-frame rearrangements with V and J called that TCRdb kept. Clones are partly lost; checked studies trace under half to an unresolved V gene and leave the rest unexplained. The sample yields roughly 51,000 clones; approximately 91% were counted once. The biggest ten clones account for over 8.5% of the sample. The source was CD4+ or CD8+ T cells sorted from blood, collected in a trial of the OX40 agonist ivuxolimab. These receptors came from an adult with an advanced solid tumor such as melanoma, head and neck, liver or kidney cancer.

This chain links TRBV28 with TRBJ2-1, with D perhaps TRBD2 (5 bases). The CDR3 consists of 14 residues. Germline-derived CDR1 and CDR2 are MDHEN and SYDVKM. Between the trimmed V and J ends, which lost 5 bases and 6 bases, there was a span of 14 bases. The CDR3: CASSRGNFPNEQFF. CDR3 bases: TGTGCCAGCAGTCGGGGAAACTTCCCCAATGAGCAGTTCTTC. The entire variable domain, with the rest obtained from reference TRBV28 and TRBJ2-1, is as follows: DVKVTQSSRYLVKRTGEKVFLECVQDMDHENMFWYRQDPGLGLRLIYFSYDVKMKEKGDIPEGYSVSREKKERFSLILESASTNQTSMYLCASSRGNFPNEQFFGPGTRLTVL.

The chain has TRBV7-6 and TRBJ2-1; D unclear. The V end was cut by 5 bases, the J end by 8 bases, with 10 bases between. The CDR3 is 12 amino acids. Germline V lookup: CDR1 SGHVS, CDR2 FNYEAQ. This chain's CDR3 is CASSMSGYEQFF. The CDR3 DNA is TGTGCCAGCAGCATGTCCGGATATGAGCAGTTCTTC.

V is TRBV2 and J is TRBJ2-7; D perhaps matches TRBD2 (5 bases). The V end was cut by 3 bases, the J end by 7 bases, with 10 bases between. Looked up from germline, CDR1 is SNHLY and CDR2 is FYNNEI. This CDR3 is built from 12 residues. The CDR3 here is CASSEFRGEQYV. The CDR3 bases are TGTGCCAGCAGTGAGTTCCGCGGGGAGCAGTACGTC.